This TCR beta chain comes out of a study of T cell responses to AZD1222 COVID-19 vaccine. Study results and limitations: Females made up more of the donors, who were largely white British, and clonal diversity may have come out too low. Without day 14 samples, only post-peak T cell repertoires were studied. Vaccine-associated CD4 TCRs spanned spike, dominant at 160-218 and 743-854.

The repertoire was sequenced with immunoSEQ multiplex PCR; TCRdb's copy has only in-frame clones and lacks some. The data hold 120,000 or so clones, with just over 90% observed a single time. This CDR3 spans 15 amino acids. Trimming cost V 4 bases and J 0 bases, with 12 bases left between them. The germline CDR1 and CDR2 sequences are LGHDT and YNNKEL (reference sequence). Points on this clone: As yet, its antigen is unknown.

This TCR was sampled from an adult in good health. This material consisted of peripheral blood, taken on day 0 of AZD1222 vaccination. The J gene is TRBJ2-5, the V gene TRBV3-1 (or the pseudogene TRBV3-2), with D possibly being TRBD2 (5 bases). The CDR3 region is CASSPPGKYQETQYF. CDR3 DNA: TGTGCCAGCAGCCCACCGGGAAAGTACCAAGAGACCCAGTACTTC.